The following is a T cell receptor (beta chain) sequence with its context. Its specificity is not known. This entry is derived from a study of cytomegalovirus exposure and HLA in healthy donors. General study results and limits: A later analysis showed that HLA-associated TCR beta chains had undergone more clonal expansion than equally common others.

This CDR3 spans 14 amino acids. CDR1 and CDR2 from the germline V gene are SGHAT and FQNNGV. Trimming took 7 bases from V and 1 from J, leaving 13 bases between them. The PCR employed 60 Vbeta primers together with 13 Jbeta primers. TCRdb's table, derived via immunoSEQ multiplex PCR, lists solely in-frame clones and lacks some. The sample lists 200,000 to 250,000 clones, about 80% occurring once. Sequenced input: PBMCs. The J gene is TRBJ1-1, the V gene TRBV11-2; D not certain. The receptor comes from a woman aged 55 to 70 in good health and CMV-seropositive. The CDR3 nucleotides are TGTGCCAGCACCCTAGTCGTACAGAACACTGAAGCTTTCTTT. This translates into CASTLVVQNTEAFF. The whole variable domain, filled in from reference TRBV11-2 and TRBJ1-1, reads EAGVAQSPRYKIIEKRQSVAFWCNPISGHATLYWYQQILGQGPKLLIQFQNNGVVDDSQLPKDRFSAERLKGVDSTLKIQPAKLEDSAVYLCASTLVVQNTEAFFGQGTRLTVV.